The 20 T cell receptor beta chains below were found in one sample sequenced in a study of PD-1 blockade in classical Hodgkin lymphoma. The data were produced by immunoSEQ multiplex PCR, yet TCRdb's version contains in-frame clones alone and is incomplete. The table shows tens of thousands of clones, with 75% to 90% occurring only once. Sample time point: cycle 4 day 1 (C4D1), after 6 weeks of nivolumab. Following autologous stem cell transplantation, relapse occurred in every patient, and exposure to brentuximab vedotin varied. Researchers used magnetic negative selection to pull out pure CD4+ T cells from thawed PBMCs. The specimen comprised CD4+ T cells from blood, sampled before the fourth cycle of nivolumab. Receptor source: a human donor with classical Hodgkin lymphoma.

The chain joins TRBV7-2 to TRBJ2-1; D unclear. The CDR3 has 13 residues. CDR1 and CDR2 (germline): SGHTA, FQGNSA. With 5 bases removed from V and 7 bases from J, the gap between germline ends came to 12 bases. CDR3 in amino acids: CASSRRIGNEQFF. Written as DNA, the CDR3 is TGTGCCAGCAGCCGGAGAATCGGGAATGAGCAGTTCTTC.

The CDR3: CASSLDPQGRGTDTQYF. CDR3 coding DNA: TGTGCCAGCAGCCTAGACCCTCAGGGGAGGGGCACAGATACGCAGTATTTT. V is TRBV7-3 and J is TRBJ2-3; maybe TRBD2 (7 bases). With 5 bases removed from V and 1 base from J, the gap between germline ends came to 19 bases. The CDR3 sequence is 17 residues long. Germline V CDR1 and CDR2: SGHTA, FQGTGA. Together with reference TRBV7-3 and TRBJ2-3, the CDR3 gives the full variable domain: GAGVSQTPSNKVTEKGKYVELRCDPISGHTALYWYRQSLGQGPEFLIYFQGTGAADDSGLPNDRFFAVRPEGSVSTLKIQRTERGDSAVYLCASSLDPQGRGTDTQYFGPGTRLTVL.

This clone came up a few times. This chain joins TRBV19 and TRBJ2-5; D may match TRBD1 or TRBD2 (5 bases each). The ends were cut back, 1 base at V and 5 bases at J, with 17 bases in the middle. The CDR3 runs to 16 residues. Germline V gene data show CDR1 as LNHDA and CDR2 as SQIVND (reference sequence). The CDR3 region is CASSIGDRPGRETQYF. The CDR3 nucleotides read TGTGCCAGTAGTATAGGGGACCGTCCAGGGCGGGAGACCCAGTACTTC.

The chain carries TRBV2 and TRBJ1-2; D is possibly TRBD1 (6 bases). Trimming removed 5 bases at V and 4 bases at J, with 11 bases between. The germline gives CDR1 SNHLY, CDR2 FYNNEI. The CDR3 covers 13 residues. The CDR3 sequence: CASSQQGFYGYTF. The CDR3 DNA reads TGTGCCAGCAGTCAACAGGGTTTCTATGGCTACACCTTC.

The chain employs TRBV4-3 and TRBJ2-1, with D possibly TRBD1 on 6 matching bases. From germline, CDR1 is LGHNA and CDR2 YSLEER. The V and J ends lost 0 bases and 1 base respectively, with 13 bases between them. CDR3 length: 17 amino acids. The CDR3 bases are TGCGCCAGCAGCCAAGATCTCAGAGGGGGATCCTACAATGAGCAGTTCTTC. The encoded protein is CASSQDLRGGSYNEQFF.

This clone has just one count. The chain carries TRBV18 and TRBJ1-1; tentatively, D is TRBD1 (6 bases). Germline assignment: CDR1 KGHSH and CDR2 LQKENI. The CDR3 covers 15 residues. Trimming stripped 5 bases from V and 4 bases from J, with 17 bases between. The DNA of the CDR3 is TGTGCCAGCTCATCGGGGGGGGCCGGCGGCACTGAAGCTTTCTTT. This encodes CASSSGGAGGTEAFF. Complete variable domain (other parts from reference TRBV18 and TRBJ1-1): NAGVMQNPRHLVRRRGQEARLRCSPMKGHSHVYWYRQLPEEGLKFMVYLQKENIIDESGMPKERFSAEFPKEGPSILRIQQVVRGDSAAYFCASSSGGAGGTEAFFGQGTRLTVV.

The rearrangement uses TRBV30 and TRBJ2-7; TRBD1 is a possible D gene (5 bases). The V gene's germline CDR1 is GTSNPN and CDR2 SVGIG (reference sequence). CDR3 length: 14 residues. Trimming cost V 2 bases and J 3 bases, with 14 bases left between them. The CDR3 region has the DNA TGTGCCTGGAGTATACGGGCAGGGCTCTACGAGCAGTACTTC. It encodes CAWSIRAGLYEQYF. Supplemented by reference TRBV30 and TRBJ2-7, the full variable domain reads SQTIHQWPATLVQPVGSPLSLECTVEGTSNPNLYWYRQAAGRGLQLLFYSVGIGQISSEVPQNLSASRPQDRQFILSSKKLLLSDSGFYLCAWSIRAGLYEQYFGPGTRLTVT.

The V call is TRBV5-1, the J call TRBJ1-1, with D possibly matching TRBD1 (5 bases). This CDR3 comprises 14 residues. Germline V lookup: CDR1 SGHRS, CDR2 YFSETQ. Trimming cost V 6 bases and J 0 bases, with 12 bases left between them. CDR3 nucleotides: TGCGCCAGCACCGGGGGTTTCATGAACACTGAAGCTTTCTTT. Amino acids: CASTGGFMNTEAFF.

The chain recombines TRBV6-5 with TRBJ2-1; tentatively, D is TRBD2 (5 bases). The CDR3 length is 14 residues. V lost 5 bases, J lost 3 bases, and 11 bases lay in between. Germline lookup yields CDR1 MNHEY and CDR2 SVGAGI. The chain's CDR3 is CASSLLGVYNEQFF. Here the CDR3 DNA reads TGTGCCAGCAGTCTACTGGGAGTCTACAATGAGCAGTTCTTC.

The genes are TRBV12-5 and TRBJ2-2; 10 positions match TRBD1. J lost 5 bases, V lost 1 base, and 7 bases had no gene match. In germline, CDR1 is LGHNT, CDR2 FRNRAP. The CDR3 contains 17 residues. The CDR3 sequence: CASGLDLRQGATGELFF. The CDR3 bases are TGTGCTAGTGGTTTGGACCTCCGACAGGGGGCGACCGGGGAGCTGTTTTTT. Based on the CDR3 plus reference TRBV12-5 and TRBJ2-2, the full variable domain is DARVTQTPRHKVTEMGQEVTMRCQPILGHNTVFWYRQTMMQGLELLAYFRNRAPLDDSGMPKDRFSAEMPDATLATLKIQPSEPRDSAVYFCASGLDLRQGATGELFFGEGSRLTVL.

J is TRBJ1-2 and V is TRBV11-3; 8 bases agree with TRBD1. The J segment lost 7 bases and the V segment lost 3 bases, leaving 1 base of the junction unmatched. This CDR3 is built from 12 residues. Germline V CDR1 and CDR2: SGHNT, YENEEA. CDR3: CASSLDRAGYTF. The CDR3 DNA sequence: TGTGCCAGCAGCTTGGACAGGGCTGGCTACACCTTC.

This sequence joins TRBV21-1 and TRBJ1-5. TRBV21-1 is termed a pseudogene. This CDR3 has 15 residues. In DNA form, the CDR3 reads TGTGCCAGCAGCAAAGGCCTGGGAGGGAATCAGCCCCAGCATTTT. This sequence encodes CASSKGLGGNQPQHF.

This clone was picked up a small number of times. The V gene is TRBV14, the J gene TRBJ2-2, with 9 bases lining up with TRBD1. The trim removed 4 bases at V and 4 bases at J, leaving 7 bases unmatched. The germline V gene encodes CDR1 SGHDN and CDR2 FVKESK. CDR3 length equals 16 residues. CDR3 DNA: TGTGCCAGCAGCCGCGGACAGGGGATGTTCACCGGGGAGCTGTTTTTT. This encodes CASSRGQGMFTGELFF.

The chain joins TRBV19 to TRBJ1-3; D gene uncertain. Between the trimmed V and J ends, which lost 0 bases and 10 bases, there was a span of 7 bases. This CDR3 has 12 residues. Per the germline V gene, CDR1 is LNHDA and CDR2 is SQIVND (reference sequence). CDR3 nucleotides: TGTGCCAGTAGTATAGATCCGGGGACCATATATTTT. Protein product: CASSIDPGTIYF.

There are a few counts of this clone. The chain recombines TRBV10-3 with TRBJ1-1; D gene ambiguous. The CDR3 spans 13 residues. Germline lookup yields CDR1 ENHRY and CDR2 SYGVKD. Trimming cost V 6 bases and J 0 bases, with 8 bases left between them. The CDR3, as DNA: TGTGCCATCAGCGGTACAATGAACACTGAAGCTTTCTTT. It translates to CAISGTMNTEAFF.

V usage is TRBV12-2 and J usage is TRBJ1-5; no DNA check was done on the table's D call, TRBD1. TRBV12-2 is deemed a pseudogene. The CDR3 sequence is 16 residues long. The CDR3 region has the DNA TGTGCAAGTCGCTTAGGCCCCCAGGGTGGCAATCAGCCCCAGCATTTT. The encoded protein is CASRLGPQGGNQPQHF.

This chain joins TRBV5-1 and TRBJ1-2; TRBD1 matches at 8 bases. The V and J ends lost 5 bases and 1 base, in that order; junction bases with no gene match: 4. The germline gives CDR1 SGHRS, CDR2 YFSETQ. This CDR3 region has 14 residues. The CDR3 region is CASRPQGDNYGYTF. For the CDR3, the DNA is TGCGCCAGCAGGCCACAGGGGGATAACTATGGCTACACCTTC.

This sequence joins TRBV5-6 and TRBJ1-1; D perhaps matches TRBD1 (5 bases). The CDR3 covers 13 residues. From germline, CDR1 is SGHDT and CDR2 YYEEEE. The germline V and J ends were trimmed by 5 bases and 1 base, with 9 bases remaining between them. CDR3 coding DNA: TGTGCCAGCAGGCTGACAGCGAACACTGAAGCTTTCTTT. It is translated as CASRLTANTEAFF.

This clone turned up a few times. The chain links TRBV4-2 to TRBJ1-3; D gene unclear. Trimming took off 1 base at V and 0 bases at J, with 10 bases between the two ends. From germline, CDR1 is LGHNA and CDR2 YNFKEQ. This CDR3 spans 16 amino acids. Here the CDR3 reads CASSQGRLVSGNTIYF. Here the CDR3 DNA reads TGTGCCAGCAGCCAAGGCCGGCTTGTCTCTGGAAACACCATATATTTT.

V is TRBV28 and J is TRBJ1-1; 7 bases match TRBD1. V trimming: 7 bases; J trimming: 0 bases; junction bases outside the gene matches: 8. CDR3 size: 15 residues. The V gene's germline CDR1 is MDHEN and CDR2 SYDVKM. In nucleotides, the CDR3 is TGTGCCAGCACCGGGGGGGACAGCATGAACACTGAAGCTTTCTTT. The encoded protein is CASTGGDSMNTEAFF.